The 4 T cell receptor beta chains listed next were all sequenced from one sample in a study of cytomegalovirus exposure and HLA in healthy donors. The table came from immunoSEQ multiplex PCR; TCRdb's copy has only in-frame clones and leaves some out. The sample contains 120,000 to 150,000 clones, approximately 87% of which appear only once. Source material: PBMCs. The receptors here all came from a man aged 18-30 years in good health and CMV-seronegative.

The chain uses TRBV5-1 and TRBJ1-2; TRBD1 aligns across 8 bases. In germline, CDR1 is SGHRS, CDR2 YFSETQ. V trimming: 4 bases; J trimming: 3 bases; junction bases outside the gene matches: 14. The CDR3 is made up of 17 amino acids. Written as DNA, the CDR3 is TGCGCCAGCAGCCAGGACAGGGCGAAGGGGAGCGACTATGGCTACACCTTC. Its protein is CASSQDRAKGSDYGYTF.

This clone was seen just once. The chain carries TRBV19 and TRBJ2-6; TRBD1 matches at 7 bases. In germline, CDR1 is LNHDA, CDR2 SQIVND (reference sequence). This CDR3 has 17 residues. With 1 base clipped from V and 2 bases from J, the junction kept 5 bases outside the gene matches. CDR3 bases: TGTGCCAGTAGTATAGGACAGGGTTCTGCTGGGGCCAACGTCCTGACTTTC. Translation: CASSIGQGSAGANVLTF.

The V gene is TRBV4-1, the J gene TRBJ1-4; no reliable D call. Trimming cost V 2 bases and J 5 bases, with 9 bases left between them. Germline V CDR1 and CDR2: MGHRA, YSYEKL. This CDR3 is 14 amino acids long. The CDR3 loop reads CASSQTSSNEKLFF. The CDR3 DNA sequence: TGCGCCAGCAGCCAAACTTCCTCGAATGAAAAACTGTTTTTT.

The rearrangement joins TRBV15 to TRBJ2-5; D is perhaps TRBD2 (7 bases). In germline, CDR1 is LNHNV, CDR2 YYDKDF (reference sequence). The CDR3 loop spans 15 amino acids. With 0 bases removed from V and 1 base from J, the gap between germline ends came to 9 bases. This CDR3 reads CATSRDGGAQETQYF. CDR3 coding DNA: TGTGCCACCAGCAGAGATGGGGGGGCCCAAGAGACCCAGTACTTC.